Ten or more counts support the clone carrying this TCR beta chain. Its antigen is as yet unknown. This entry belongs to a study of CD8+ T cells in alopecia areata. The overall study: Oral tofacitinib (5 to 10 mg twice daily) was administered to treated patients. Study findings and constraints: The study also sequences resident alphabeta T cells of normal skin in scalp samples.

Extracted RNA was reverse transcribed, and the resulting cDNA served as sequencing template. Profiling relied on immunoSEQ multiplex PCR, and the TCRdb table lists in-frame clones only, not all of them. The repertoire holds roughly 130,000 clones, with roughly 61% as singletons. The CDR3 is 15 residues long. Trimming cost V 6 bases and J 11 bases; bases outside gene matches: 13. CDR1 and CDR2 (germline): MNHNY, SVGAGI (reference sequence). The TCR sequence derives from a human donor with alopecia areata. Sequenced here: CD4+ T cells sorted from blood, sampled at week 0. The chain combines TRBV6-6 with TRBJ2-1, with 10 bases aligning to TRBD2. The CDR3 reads CASRKGASGSGKQFF. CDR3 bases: TGTGCCAGCAGGAAGGGGGCTAGCGGGAGCGGAAAGCAGTTCTTC.